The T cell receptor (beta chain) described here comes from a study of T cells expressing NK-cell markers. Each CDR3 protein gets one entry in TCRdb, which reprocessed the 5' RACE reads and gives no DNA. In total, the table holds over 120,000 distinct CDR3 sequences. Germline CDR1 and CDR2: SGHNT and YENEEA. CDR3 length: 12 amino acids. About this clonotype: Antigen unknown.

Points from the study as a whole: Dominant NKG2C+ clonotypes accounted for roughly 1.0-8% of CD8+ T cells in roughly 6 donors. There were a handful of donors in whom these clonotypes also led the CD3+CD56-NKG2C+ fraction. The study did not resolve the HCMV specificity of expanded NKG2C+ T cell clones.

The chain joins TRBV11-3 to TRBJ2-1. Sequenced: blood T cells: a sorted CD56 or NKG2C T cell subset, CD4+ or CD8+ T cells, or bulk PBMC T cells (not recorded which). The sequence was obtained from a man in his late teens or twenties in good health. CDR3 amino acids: CASSLVRDEQFF.